Presented here are 17 T cell receptor beta chains from one specimen sequenced in a study of shared clonotypes between healthy human individuals. Generated by immunoSEQ multiplex PCR, the TCRdb table keeps only in-frame clones and is missing some. The sample records some 490,000 clones, roughly 80% being singletons. The specimen was PBMCs. These receptors all come from a woman between 35 and 50 years old in good health. Some clones in this sample may be carry-over from other donors' samples.

Regarding this clone: It differs at one base from a far larger clone, so likely a read error. The CDR3 carries no conserved terminal phenylalanine or tryptophan, so it likely arises from a read error. The chain carries TRBV6-5 and TRBJ1-3, with D possibly being TRBD1 (6 bases). The V end lost 6 bases, the J end lost 3 bases, and 15 bases lay between the germline ends. This CDR3 has 15 residues. Germline V lookup: CDR1 MNHEY, CDR2 SVGAGI. The CDR3 here is CASRDGGGGGNTIYS. CDR3 nucleotides: TGTGCCAGCAGAGACGGGGGAGGGGGTGGAAACACCATATATTCT.

V gene TRBV6-6 combines with J gene TRBJ2-2, with 11 bases lining up with TRBD1. The ends lost 6 bases at V and 7 bases at J; junction bases unmatched: 7. This CDR3 region has 15 residues. Germline CDR1 is MNHNY and CDR2 is SVGAGI (reference sequence). CDR3 protein: CASSPRTGGNGELFF. Written as DNA, the CDR3 is TGTGCCAGCAGCCCCAGGACAGGGGGCAACGGGGAGCTGTTTTTT.

The chain uses TRBV18 and TRBJ2-1, with a weak D call TRBD2 (5 bases). This CDR3 has 11 amino acids. V lost 2 bases, J lost 12 bases, and 8 bases lay in between. The germline CDR1 and CDR2 sequences are KGHSH and LQKENI. The CDR3 here is CASSPLAGQFF. CDR3 sequence (DNA): TGTGCCAGCTCACCATTGGCGGGGCAGTTCTTC.

The chain recombines TRBV7-9 with TRBJ1-3; D perhaps matches TRBD1 (5 bases). Germline lookup yields CDR1 SEHNR and CDR2 FQNEAQ (reference sequence). V was pared by 3 bases and J by 0 bases, with 12 bases between. CDR3 length: 16 residues. The CDR3 protein is CASSLGRRPSGNTIYF. The CDR3 DNA follows: TGTGCCAGCAGCTTGGGACGTAGACCCTCTGGAAACACCATATATTTT.

As regards this clone: This same CDR3 is encoded by further DNA sequences in the sample. The gene calls are TRBV4-2 and TRBJ2-3; 7 nucleotides align to TRBD2. The ends lost 0 bases at V and 0 bases at J; junction bases unmatched: 3. The CDR3 totals 16 residues. The germline CDR1 and CDR2 sequences are LGHNA and YNFKEQ. The CDR3 DNA is TGTGCCAGCAGCCAAGAACCTAGCGGTAGCACAGATACGCAGTATTTT. Its translation: CASSQEPSGSTDTQYF.

The chain joins TRBV15 to TRBJ2-5; 7 bases fit TRBD2. CDR3 length equals 14 residues. Germline CDR1 LNHNV, CDR2 YYDKDF (reference sequence). V trimming: 1 base; J trimming: 2 bases; junction bases outside the gene matches: 1. The CDR3 nucleotides are TGTGCCACCAGCAGAGGGACTAGTCAAGAGACCCAGTACTTC. Encoded protein: CATSRGTSQETQYF.

In regard to this clone: Different DNA sequences within this sample yield the same CDR3. The chain uses TRBV15 and TRBJ2-5, with D tentatively TRBD1 (6 bases). V lost 0 bases to trimming and J lost 4 bases, with 9 bases between them. Germline V lookup: CDR1 LNHNV, CDR2 YYDKDF (reference sequence). The CDR3 runs to 14 residues. The CDR3 here is CATSRDRGGETQYF. The CDR3 nucleotides read TGTGCCACCAGCAGAGATCGAGGGGGAGAGACCCAGTACTTC.

About this clone: This probably arose from a read error, given a far larger clone one base away. Other nucleotide sequences from this sample produce the same CDR3. The V call is TRBV4-1, the J call TRBJ1-5; D remains ambiguous. The CDR3 has 15 amino acids. Germline-derived CDR1 and CDR2 are MGHRA and YSYEKL. CDR3 sequence reads: CASSQEEGSGQPQHF. The DNA for the CDR3 is TGCGCCAGCAGCCAAGAGGAAGGTAGCGGTCAGCCCCAGCATTTC.

The chain is built from TRBV2 and TRBJ2-5; 7 positions agree with TRBD1. Germline V gives CDR1 SNHLY, CDR2 FYNNEI. The length of the CDR3 is 15 residues. V lost 4 bases, J lost 3 bases, and 8 bases stayed unmatched. The CDR3 DNA reads as TGTGCCAGCAGTGTACGAACCGGGACAGAAGAGACCCAGTACTTC. It is translated as CASSVRTGTEETQYF.

In its sample, this clone was seen many times. The chain has TRBV18 and TRBJ1-5; 7 positions match TRBD1. V dropped 4 bases and J dropped 0; count of bases not matched to a gene: 15. This CDR3 spans 19 amino acids. CDR1 is KGHSH and CDR2 is LQKENI in the germline V gene. CDR3 nucleotide sequence: TGTGCCAGCTCACAATATTCAGGGCCGACAGGGCTTAGCAATCAGCCCCAGCATTTT. Protein sequence: CASSQYSGPTGLSNQPQHF.

The CDR3 DNA reads TGTGCCAGCACCCTGGGCAGGGGTCTCTTGAGGACTGAAGCTTTCTTT. Translated, it gives CASTLGRGLLRTEAFF. The chain has TRBV28 and TRBJ1-1; D possibly corresponds to TRBD1 (6 bases). The V gene lost 7 bases and the J gene lost 5 bases, with 23 bases spanning the gap. CDR3 length: 16 residues. CDR1 is MDHEN, CDR2 SYDVKM, per germline. Full variable domain (missing parts from reference TRBV28 and TRBJ1-1): DVKVTQSSRYLVKRTGEKVFLECVQDMDHENMFWYRQDPGLGLRLIYFSYDVKMKEKGDIPEGYSVSREKKERFSLILESASTNQTSMYLCASTLGRGLLRTEAFFGQGTRLTVV.

Of note for this clone: Given a far larger clone just one base away, this is likely a sequencing read error. This chain uses TRBV5-8 with TRBJ2-5; 7 bases align to TRBD1. V lost 7 bases, J lost 6 bases, and 9 bases stayed unmatched. Germline assignment: CDR1 SGHTS and CDR2 YDEGEE. The CDR3 contains 13 residues. The CDR3 sequence: CASLSRGRQTQYF. In DNA form, the CDR3 reads TGTGCCAGCCTTAGCAGGGGGAGACAGACCCAGTACTTC.

The chain employs TRBV7-9 and TRBJ2-7; 8 positions match TRBD2. CDR1 SEHNR and CDR2 FQNEAQ come from the germline V gene (reference sequence). Trimming took 5 bases from V and 5 from J; bases not matched to a gene: 8. The CDR3 totals 14 residues. CDR3 protein: CASSLGLVANEQYF. The DNA of the CDR3 is TGTGCCAGCAGCCTGGGACTAGTTGCCAACGAGCAGTACTTC.

In this sample, this clone turned up once. V usage is TRBV10-1 and J usage is TRBJ2-3, with 14 bases fitting TRBD2. The ends lost 0 bases at V and 3 bases at J; junction bases unmatched: 2. CDR3 length equals 17 residues. CDR1 is WNHNN and CDR2 is SYGVQD in the germline V gene (reference sequence). The CDR3, as DNA: TGCGCCAGCAGTGAGTCTCGGACTAGCGGGAGGACAGATACGCAGTATTTT. This gives the protein CASSESRTSGRTDTQYF.

The chain has TRBV11-2 and TRBJ1-2; D remains ambiguous. The germline gives CDR1 SGHAT, CDR2 FQNNGV. V lost 3 bases and J 3 bases, leaving 8 bases between the germline ends. This CDR3 spans 13 amino acids. CDR3 in amino acids: CASSLTFDYGYTF. The CDR3 DNA follows: TGTGCCAGCAGCTTGACATTCGACTATGGCTACACCTTC.

A single count supports this clone. The CDR3 region has the DNA TGTGCCAGCAGTTTTGTCACAGCCTATAATTCACCCCTCCACTTT. As protein: CASSFVTAYNSPLHF. The chain is built from TRBV28 and TRBJ1-6; D is undetermined. Germline V CDR1 and CDR2: MDHEN, SYDVKM. Trimming took off 3 bases at V and 2 bases at J, with 8 bases between the two ends. This CDR3 spans 15 amino acids.

This clone was seen only a few times. Only one base separates this from a far larger clonotype, so it likely reflects a read error. Because the CDR3 is missing its conserved closing phenylalanine or tryptophan, this is likely a read error. This chain uses TRBV7-3 with TRBJ1-1; no clear D gene. Trimming shortened V by 5 bases and J by 1 base, and 5 bases separated the two germline ends. CDR3 length: 12 amino acids. The germline V gene encodes CDR1 SGHTA and CDR2 FQGTGA. The CDR3 loop reads CASSEGNTEAFL. The CDR3 DNA reads as TGTGCCAGCAGCGAGGGGAACACTGAAGCTTTCCTT.